This paragraph covers one T cell receptor (beta chain) sequence. The assay was immunoSEQ multiplex PCR, and TCRdb's table has in-frame clones only and misses some. The profile shows some 130,000 clones, 80% to 95% of them singletons. The CDR3 totals 14 residues. Germline loops: CDR1 MDHEN, CDR2 SYDVKM. The V gene lost 7 bases and the J gene lost 0 bases, with 10 bases spanning the gap. This sample was included in a study of control samples from healthy donors and cancer patients. The chain employs TRBV28 and TRBJ1-3; a possible D gene is TRBD1 (5 bases). Sequenced input: blood. This TCR came from a woman in her forties or fifties in good health. Here the CDR3 reads CASTPGTSGNTIYF. In DNA form, the CDR3 reads TGTGCCAGCACCCCAGGGACCTCTGGAAACACCATATATTTT.